This passage covers 17 T cell receptor beta chains from one sample sequenced in a study of cytomegalovirus exposure and HLA in healthy donors. PCR involved 60 Vbeta and 13 Jbeta primers. The protocol was immunoSEQ multiplex PCR, while the TCRdb copy is restricted to in-frame clones and leaves out a portion. The sample has 75,000 to 80,000 clones, around 76% seen once; the top ten hold about 12%. What was sequenced was PBMCs. Source of these receptors: a male donor in good health and CMV-seropositive.

By share of the sample, this clone is medium-sized (0.01 to 0.1%). The CDR3 region is CATSSDLGLAGDTYEQYF. CDR3 coding DNA: TGTGCCACCAGCAGTGATCTGGGACTAGCGGGCGACACCTACGAGCAGTACTTC. The V call is TRBV15, the J call TRBJ2-7; 12 bases match TRBD2. CDR3 length: 18 amino acids. The J segment lost 2 bases and the V segment lost 3 bases, leaving 11 bases of the junction unmatched. CDR1 LNHNV and CDR2 YYDKDF come from the germline V gene (reference sequence).

The genes are TRBV6-4 and TRBJ2-7; D unclear. Trimming removed 3 bases at V and 1 base at J, with 10 bases between. The CDR3 totals 14 residues. Per the germline V gene, CDR1 is MRHNA and CDR2 is SNTAGT. CDR3 nucleotide sequence: TGTGCCAGCAGTGAGGCTCAGAATTCCTACGAGCAGTACTTC. It encodes CASSEAQNSYEQYF.

The chain is built from TRBV5-4 and TRBJ2-1, with 7 bases lining up with TRBD2. The germline V gene has CDR1 SGHNT and CDR2 YYREEE (reference sequence). The CDR3 loop spans 16 amino acids. The V and J ends lost 0 bases and 5 bases, in that order; junction bases with no gene match: 8. CDR3 residues: CASSLERGSVHNEQFF. DNA of the CDR3: TGTGCCAGCAGCTTGGAGCGGGGCTCGGTACACAATGAGCAGTTCTTC.

The chain uses TRBV7-9 and TRBJ2-1, with a tentative D call TRBD2 (6 bases). Trimming left V 5 bases short and J 7 bases short, with 18 bases between. The CDR3 length is 15 residues. The germline gives CDR1 SEHNR, CDR2 FQNEAQ (reference sequence). The CDR3 reads CASSRAGGLTNEQFF. CDR3 bases: TGTGCCAGCAGCCGCGCTGGGGGACTCACGAATGAGCAGTTCTTC.

The chain is built from TRBV19 and TRBJ2-7, with D maybe TRBD1 (5 bases). V dropped 4 bases and J dropped 4 bases, with 14 bases sitting between them. CDR3 length equals 14 residues. In germline, CDR1 is LNHDA, CDR2 SQIVND (reference sequence). CDR3 protein: CASSTTVGPYEQYF. CDR3 coding DNA: TGTGCCAGTAGTACGACAGTCGGACCTTACGAGCAGTACTTC.

Notes on this clone: The junction shows a germline mismatch at one end, possibly a read error. V is TRBV7-9 and J is TRBJ2-4; TRBD1 aligns across 12 bases. Germline CDR1 SEHNR, CDR2 FQNEAQ (reference sequence). CDR3 length: 18 amino acids. The CDR3 sequence is CSSSSPPGGGTGGNIQYF. The CDR3 bases are TGTTCCAGCAGCTCCCCTCCCGGCGGTGGGACAGGGGGCAACATTCAGTACTTC.

The rearrangement joins TRBV21-1 to TRBJ1-4; the tabulated D call, TRBD1, remains unverified against the DNA. TRBV21-1 is an annotated pseudogene. This CDR3 comprises 16 residues. The CDR3 DNA reads TGTGCCAGCAGCAAACATGGGACAGGGGAACGGCTTGGACTGTTTTTT. Encoded protein: CASSKHGTGERLGLFF.

V usage is TRBV5-4 and J usage is TRBJ1-1, with D unresolved. CDR3 length: 15 residues. Germline-derived CDR1 and CDR2 are SGHNT and YYREEE (reference sequence). V dropped 0 bases and J dropped 0 bases, with 9 bases sitting between them. The CDR3 spells CASSLEEILNTEAFF. CDR3 coding DNA: TGTGCCAGCAGCTTGGAAGAGATTCTGAACACTGAAGCTTTCTTT. Full variable domain (remainder filled in from reference TRBV5-4 and TRBJ1-1): ETGVTQSPTHLIKTRGQQVTLRCSSQSGHNTVSWYQQALGQGPQFIFQYYREEENGRGNFPPRFSGLQFPNYSSELNVNALELDDSALYLCASSLEEILNTEAFFGQGTRLTVV.

This chain joins TRBV4-1 and TRBJ2-5, with 12 bases that match TRBD2. TRBJ2-7 matches the DNA end more closely, so the J call is doubtful. Germline CDR1 and CDR2: MGHRA and YSYEKL. The CDR3 length is 15 residues. The CDR3 reads CASSLRLAGAYEQYF. The CDR3 DNA is TGCGCCAGCAGCCTAAGACTAGCGGGAGCTTACGAGCAGTACTTC.

This chain joins TRBV6-1 and TRBJ2-4; a weak D match, TRBD2 (6 bases). The V gene lost 4 bases and the J gene lost 0 bases, with 13 bases spanning the gap. Germline lookup yields CDR1 MNHNS and CDR2 SASEGT. The CDR3 totals 16 residues. The CDR3 sequence is CASSGGTALAKNIQYF. The CDR3 nucleotides are TGTGCCAGCAGTGGTGGGACTGCCCTAGCCAAAAACATTCAGTACTTC.

This chain uses TRBV29-1 with TRBJ2-5; 8 bases are shared with TRBD1. The CDR3 length is 14 residues. Germline V gene data show CDR1 as SQVTM and CDR2 as ANQGSEA. J was trimmed by 3 bases and V by 5 bases; bases with no gene match: 8. The CDR3 DNA sequence: TGCAGCGTTATAACCGGGACAGGAGAAGAGACCCAGTACTTC. Amino acid sequence: CSVITGTGEETQYF.

This chain connects TRBV6-1 to TRBJ2-3; D remains unclear. The CDR3 runs to 13 residues. Germline CDR1 reads MNHNS; CDR2 reads SASEGT. The ends were cut back, 6 bases at V and 2 bases at J, with 9 bases in the middle. The CDR3: CASSAQYTDTQYF. The DNA for the CDR3 is TGTGCCAGCAGCGCACAGTACACAGATACGCAGTATTTT.

The rearrangement uses TRBV18 and TRBJ2-5; D possibly corresponds to TRBD2 (6 bases). Per the germline V gene, CDR1 is KGHSH and CDR2 is LQKENI. There are 14 residues in the CDR3. Trimming took off 1 base at V and 2 bases at J, with 8 bases between the two ends. CDR3 region: CASSPQGRQETQYF. CDR3 DNA sequence: TGTGCCAGCTCACCACAGGGGAGGCAAGAGACCCAGTACTTC. The whole variable domain, remainder taken from reference TRBV18 and TRBJ2-5, is NAGVMQNPRHLVRRRGQEARLRCSPMKGHSHVYWYRQLPEEGLKFMVYLQKENIIDESGMPKERFSAEFPKEGPSILRIQQVVRGDSAAYFCASSPQGRQETQYFGPGTRLLVL.

The rearrangement uses TRBV14 and TRBJ2-7, with a tentative D call TRBD1 (6 bases). V was shortened by 0 bases and J by 3 bases, with 6 bases between the two germline ends. Germline V CDR1 and CDR2: SGHDN, FVKESK. The CDR3 covers 13 residues. The CDR3 region is CASSQEGGYEQYF. CDR3 nucleotide sequence: TGTGCCAGCAGCCAAGAAGGGGGCTACGAGCAGTACTTC.

This rearrangement joins TRBV18 to TRBJ2-5; tentatively, D is TRBD1 (6 bases). In germline, CDR1 is KGHSH, CDR2 LQKENI. V was shortened by 6 bases and J by 2 bases, with 13 bases between the two germline ends. The CDR3 extends over 14 amino acids. The CDR3 DNA is TGTGCCAGCTCCCCCCAGACAGGTCAAGAGACCCAGTACTTC. Amino acid sequence: CASSPQTGQETQYF.

The genes are TRBV7-9 and TRBJ1-6; 9 bases align to TRBD1. CDR3 length: 14 residues. Germline assignment: CDR1 SEHNR and CDR2 FQNEAQ (reference sequence). After removal of 5 bases from V and 12 bases from J, the junction contained 8 bases not matched to a gene. The DNA for the CDR3 is TGTGCCAGCAGCGCCGGGACAGGGCTTCAACCCCTCCACTTT. It codes for CASSAGTGLQPLHF.

The chain uses TRBV7-8 and TRBJ2-5, with a weak D call TRBD2 (6 bases). The CDR3 loop spans 16 amino acids. V dropped 7 bases and J dropped 2 bases, with 20 bases sitting between them. CDR1 and CDR2 from the germline V gene are SGHVS and FQNEAQ. CDR3 coding DNA: TGTGCCAGCACCTTTCGGATTAGCGGATCTCAAGAGACCCAGTACTTC. Protein sequence: CASTFRISGSQETQYF. Looking up the rest from reference TRBV7-8 and TRBJ2-5 gives the full variable domain: GAGVSQSPRYKVAKRGQDVALRCDPISGHVSLFWYQQALGQGPEFLTYFQNEAQLDKSGLPSDRFFAERPEGSVSTLKIQRTQQEDSAVYLCASTFRISGSQETQYFGPGTRLLVL.